This entry lists 30 T cell receptor beta chains sequenced from one sample in a study of tumor and adjacent non-tumor tissue in lung cancer. This sample's RNA came from whole unsorted tissue. The library came from three nested PCR rounds adapted from ARM-PCR protocols. TCRdb analysed the multiplex PCR reads with MiXCR anew, one entry per CDR3 protein. The table lists under 150,000 distinct CDR3 sequences, approximately 71% of them singletons. Sequences were obtained from lung tumor tissue. The receptors come from a man in his thirties or forties with non-small cell lung cancer.

The V call is TRBV28, the J call TRBJ1-5; the match to TRBD1 covers 8 bases. CDR1 and CDR2 (germline): MDHEN, SYDVKM. This CDR3 has 15 residues. The J segment lost 1 base and the V segment lost 4 bases, leaving 3 bases of the junction unmatched. The CDR3 nucleotides read TGTGCCAGCAGTTCCCGGGACAGGAGCAATCAGCCCCAGCATTTT. Translated, it gives CASSSRDRSNQPQHF. Looking up the rest from reference TRBV28 and TRBJ1-5 gives the full variable domain: DVKVTQSSRYLVKRTGEKVFLECVQDMDHENMFWYRQDPGLGLRLIYFSYDVKMKEKGDIPEGYSVSREKKERFSLILESASTNQTSMYLCASSSRDRSNQPQHFGDGTRLSIL.

This clonotype appeared many times. The V gene is TRBV5-4, the J gene TRBJ1-4; D is perhaps TRBD1 (5 bases). This CDR3 spans 16 amino acids. CDR1 and CDR2 from the germline V gene are SGHNT and YYREEE (reference sequence). Trimming pared 0 bases from V and 0 bases from J, leaving 9 bases between. CDR3: CASSLEATATNEKLFF. The CDR3 coding sequence is TGTGCCAGCAGCTTGGAGGCGACAGCAACTAATGAAAAACTGTTTTTT.

Of note for this clonotype: Just one base apart from a much larger clone, this may be a read error. The chain links TRBV6-1 to TRBJ2-1; the D gene is possibly TRBD2 (5 bases). CDR1 MNHNS and CDR2 SASEGT come from the germline V gene. This CDR3 comprises 14 residues. CDR3 sequence (DNA): TGTGTCAGCACTGAAGCGGTGACTTACAATGAGCAGTTCTTC. As protein: CVSTEAVTYNEQFF.

Regarding this clonotype: A junction boundary mismatches the germline segment, possibly from a read error. The gene calls are TRBV11-2 and TRBJ2-7, with a possible D match to TRBD1 (6 bases). The CDR3 length is 19 residues. Looked up from germline, CDR1 is SGHAT and CDR2 is FQNNGV. DNA of the CDR3: TGTGCCAGCAGCTTAGATTTTAAAGGTATGACAGGTCCCTCCTACAAGCAGTACTTC. This translates into CASSLDFKGMTGPSYKQYF.

As to this clonotype: An end of the junction differs from the germline gene, which may be a read error. V is TRBV12-3 or TRBV12-4 and J is TRBJ1-2; D possibly corresponds to TRBD1 (6 bases). This CDR3 has 14 amino acids. Here the CDR3 reads CAGREGGINYGYTF. CDR3 coding DNA: TGTGCCGGCAGAGAAGGGGGTATTAACTATGGCTACACCTTC.

The CDR3 coding sequence is TGTGCCAGCAGGGCCCGGGAACGGGATAGCAATCAGCCCCAGCATTTT. Amino acids: CASRARERDSNQPQHF. The genes are TRBV12-3 or TRBV12-4 and TRBJ1-5; D not resolved. The CDR3 sequence is 16 residues long. V shed 6 bases and J shed 0 bases, with 15 bases lying between them.

Turning to this clonotype: At one end, the junction sequence differs from germline, possibly due to a read error. This chain links TRBV11-2 with TRBJ2-3; D is perhaps TRBD2 (7 bases). There are 14 residues in the CDR3. The germline V gene has CDR1 SGHAT and CDR2 FQNNGV. The CDR3 protein is CPSSGTGGLDTQYF. CDR3 bases: TGTCCCAGCAGCGGCACGGGGGGCCTGGATACGCAGTATTTT.

The V call is TRBV6-1, the J call TRBJ1-6, with D tentatively TRBD1 (5 bases). Germline lookup yields CDR1 MNHNS and CDR2 SASEGT. The CDR3 sequence is 18 residues long. The V gene lost 7 bases and the J gene lost 0 bases, with 19 bases spanning the gap. The chain's CDR3 is CASTPTRDSSSYNSPLHF. The CDR3 DNA sequence: TGTGCCAGCACCCCCACGAGGGACTCGAGCTCCTATAATTCACCCCTCCACTTT.

This clonotype was detected a few times. V usage is TRBV20-1 and J usage is TRBJ2-7; D is uncertain. Germline V lookup: CDR1 DFQATT, CDR2 SNEGSKA (reference sequence). Deletions cut 8 bases from V and 7 bases from J, with 18 bases between. The CDR3 runs 12 residues. CDR3 amino acids: CSTLFPPSEQYF. The CDR3 DNA reads TGCAGTACTCTCTTTCCACCCTCTGAGCAGTACTTC.

This clonotype was detected only once. This chain uses TRBV5-6 with TRBJ1-5; weak D call: TRBD1 (5 bases). This CDR3 region has 16 residues. V was trimmed by 4 bases and J by 5 bases, leaving 19 bases between them. Germline V gene lookup returns CDR1 SGHDT and CDR2 YYEEEE. CDR3: CASSPGAGGNDQPQHF. CDR3 in DNA: TGTGCCAGCAGCCCTGGGGCAGGCGGTAACGATCAGCCCCAGCATTTT.

In regard to this clonotype: A single base separates this from a much larger clone, so it may be a read error. The chain combines TRBV20-1 with TRBJ2-1; 8 bases match TRBD2. The CDR3 totals 17 residues. The V and J ends lost 3 bases and 8 bases, in that order; junction bases with no gene match: 18. The germline CDR1 and CDR2 sequences are DFQATT and SNEGSKA (reference sequence). CDR3 amino acids: CSASSALAGSRGDEQFF. CDR3 DNA: TGCAGTGCTAGTTCGGCGTTAGCGGGGAGCAGGGGAGATGAGCAGTTCTTC.

Turning to this clonotype: This clone may be a read error of a much larger clone one base away. The chain carries TRBV29-1 and TRBJ2-1, with TRBD2 identical over 15 bases. This CDR3 has 18 amino acids. The germline CDR1 and CDR2 sequences are SQVTM and ANQGSEA. CDR3 DNA: TGCAGCGCACAGTTTAGGACTAGCGGGAGGGCCGCCTACAATGAGCGGTTCTTC. Its protein product is CSAQFRTSGRAAYNERFF.

Remarks on this clonotype: At one end, the junction sequence differs from germline, possibly due to a read error. The CDR3 sequence is CASSLNLHEQYF. In nucleotides, the CDR3 is TGTGCTAGCAGCTTAAATTTGCACGAGCAGTACTTC. J is TRBJ2-7 and V is TRBV11-3, with D unclear. This CDR3 has 12 amino acids. Germline CDR1 is SGHNT and CDR2 is YENEEA.

This clonotype was recorded at least ten times. The rearrangement links TRBV4-1 to TRBJ1-6, with D possibly matching TRBD1 (6 bases). V lost 3 bases and J 7 bases, leaving 10 bases between the germline ends. CDR1 MGHRA and CDR2 YSYEKL come from the germline V gene. This CDR3 contains 14 residues. This CDR3 reads CASSQLGGNSPLHF. The DNA of the CDR3 is TGCGCCAGCAGCCAGCTAGGGGGGAATTCACCCCTCCACTTT.

This clonotype appeared a few times. The junction departs from the called germline gene at one end, perhaps through a read error. This chain links TRBV4-2 with TRBJ2-3; 11 positions match TRBD2. Per the germline V gene, CDR1 is LGHNA and CDR2 is YNFKEQ. The CDR3 spans 18 residues. The chain's CDR3 is CASSPLAGGQGSTDTQCF. CDR3 DNA sequence: TGTGCCAGCAGCCCCCTAGCGGGGGGACAGGGATCGACAGATACGCAGTGTTTT.

This clonotype came up a few times. The chain joins TRBV21-1 to TRBJ2-1; TRBD1 is the table's D call, not checked against the DNA. TRBV21-1 is described as a pseudogene. The CDR3 is made up of 15 amino acids. In DNA, the CDR3 is TGTGCCAGCAAACTTCCGGCTCGGGCCAGGGATGAGCAGTTCTTC. This codes for CASKLPARARDEQFF.

As to this clonotype: One end of the junction fails to match germline, which may point to a read error. This rearrangement joins TRBV4-1 to TRBJ2-7; TRBD2 is a possible D gene (6 bases). This CDR3 is built from 13 residues. The germline gives CDR1 MGHRA, CDR2 YSYEKL. As DNA, the CDR3 is TGCGCCAGTAGCCTCCGGGACTTCAACGAGCAGTACTTC. Protein: CASSLRDFNEQYF.

Details on this clonotype: One end of the junction varies from germline; a read error may be responsible. This chain links TRBV20-1 with TRBJ1-5; D not resolved. CDR1 and CDR2 (germline): DFQATT, SNEGSKA (reference sequence). This CDR3 has 12 amino acids. The CDR3 bases are TGTAGTGCTAGCGACCCTCCTGCAGCCCAGCATTTT. Protein: CSASDPPAAQHF.

V and J are TRBV20-1 and TRBJ2-5; possibly TRBD1 or TRBD2 for D (7 bases each). V was clipped by 3 bases and J by 4 bases, with 12 bases between them. This CDR3 comprises 13 residues. CDR1 and CDR2 (germline): DFQATT, SNEGSKA (reference sequence). The CDR3, as DNA: TGCAGTGCTAGCAGGGGGGGTTCAGAGACCCAGTACTTC. Protein sequence: CSASRGGSETQYF.

The chain carries TRBV20-1 and TRBJ2-7, with TRBD2 matching over 7 bases. The germline CDR1 and CDR2 sequences are DFQATT and SNEGSKA (reference sequence). The CDR3 has 15 residues. The V gene end was trimmed by 8 bases and the J gene end by 4 bases; junction bases not matched to a gene: 17. The CDR3 sequence is CSIRDGGGWGYEQYF. The CDR3 bases are TGCAGTATTAGAGATGGGGGGGGTTGGGGTTACGAGCAGTACTTC.

As to this clonotype: A much larger clone lies a single base off, so this may be a read error. The CDR3 ends on some other residue instead of the conserved phenylalanine or tryptophan, so this is likely a read error. The rearrangement joins TRBV20-1 to TRBJ2-7, with D perhaps being TRBD1 or TRBD2 (5 bases each). Germline V CDR1 and CDR2: DFQATT, SNEGSKA (reference sequence). V was clipped by 7 bases and J by 9 bases, with 19 bases between them. This CDR3 region has 12 residues. The CDR3 reads CSVPGDHRGQYS. The CDR3 coding sequence is TGCAGTGTCCCCGGGGACCATAGGGGGCAGTACTCC.

For this clonotype: A much larger clone differs from this one at a single base, so this may be a read error. Without the conserved terminal phenylalanine or tryptophan, this CDR3 likely stems from a read error. This sequence joins TRBV6-5 and TRBJ2-4; 9 bases are shared with TRBD1. The CDR3 is 13 residues long. V dropped 2 bases and J dropped 8; count of bases not matched to a gene: 1. Germline CDR1 reads MNHEY; CDR2 reads SVGAGI. This CDR3 is CASSYRTGDIQYL. CDR3 DNA: TGTGCCAGCAGTTACAGGACAGGGGACATTCAGTACTTA.

This clonotype was detected a few times. Lacking the conserved final phenylalanine or tryptophan, this CDR3 likely reflects a read error. The chain uses TRBV10-3 and TRBJ1-1; D remains unclear. The CDR3 contains 12 residues. Trimming left V 3 bases short and J 6 bases short, with 8 bases between. Germline CDR1 ENHRY, CDR2 SYGVKD. The CDR3 is CAISETEAEAFC. The DNA of the CDR3 is TGTGCCATCAGTGAAACCGAGGCTGAAGCTTTCTGT.

As for this clonotype: The junction differs from germline at one of its ends, possibly a read error. The rearrangement joins TRBV29-1 to TRBJ2-1; D is possibly TRBD2 (7 bases). Germline CDR1 SQVTM, CDR2 ANQGSEA. The CDR3 is 15 residues long. CDR3 bases: TGCAACGTTGACAGGATTAGCGGGCGAAACAATGAGCAGTTCTTC. As protein: CNVDRISGRNNEQFF.

In regard to this clonotype: Sequence at one end of the junction differs from germline and may be a read error. This rearrangement joins TRBV4-1 to TRBJ2-1; unclear D gene. The CDR3 totals 16 residues. The V gene's germline CDR1 is MGHRA and CDR2 YSYEKL. The CDR3 nucleotides read TGCGCCAGCAGCCAAGAACGACATAGCTCCTACAATGAGCATTTGTTC. Translating it yields CASSQERHSSYNEHLF.

This clonotype came up once. A read error is possible here, since a much larger clone lies one base away. This sequence joins TRBV6-1 and TRBJ2-7; D not resolved. The ends were cut back, 4 bases at V and 6 bases at J, with 22 bases in the middle. The CDR3 is 16 residues long. Germline CDR1 and CDR2: MNHNS and SASEGT. The CDR3 is CASSVRGSPADSEQYF. The CDR3 nucleotides read TGTGCCAGCAGTGTCCGAGGATCCCCGGCCGATAGCGAGCAGTACTTC.

This sequence joins TRBV7-9 and TRBJ1-1; TRBD1 matches at 8 bases. V gave up 1 base and J gave up 4 bases; unmatched junction bases: 2. The germline gives CDR1 SEHNR, CDR2 FQNEAQ (reference sequence). CDR3 length: 14 residues. For the CDR3, the DNA is TGTGCCAGCAGCTTAGAAACAGGGGGCACTGAAGCTTTCTTT. Translated: CASSLETGGTEAFF.

This clonotype was recorded only once. A read error may produce the germline difference seen at one junction end. V gene TRBV7-8 combines with J gene TRBJ1-5; TRBD1 matches at 9 bases. CDR1 SGHVS and CDR2 FQNEAQ come from the germline V gene. The CDR3 loop spans 15 amino acids. CDR3 sequence: CASTLYRGLNQPQHF. The DNA of the CDR3 is TGTGCCAGCACCTTATACAGGGGGCTCAATCAGCCACAGCATTTT.

A word on this clonotype: A much more abundant neighbour one base away suggests this may be a read error. This chain joins TRBV5-4 and TRBJ2-7; weak D call: TRBD2 (6 bases). Deletions cut 4 bases from V and 5 bases from J, with 19 bases between. Per the germline V gene, CDR1 is SGHNT and CDR2 is YYREEE (reference sequence). This CDR3 contains 15 residues. CDR3 amino acids: CASSIGGPQVDEQYF. CDR3 coding DNA: TGTGCCAGCAGCATCGGGGGTCCCCAGGTGGACGAGCAGTACTTC.

On this clonotype: A read error may be the cause here, since a much bigger clone is one base away. The chain recombines TRBV6-2 or TRBV6-3 with TRBJ2-4; the D is unclear. The CDR3 consists of 16 residues. Germline lookup yields CDR1 MNHEY and CDR2 SVGEGT. For the CDR3, the DNA is TGTGCCAGCAGTCCGTCGGGCCACGGAGACAAATACATTCAGTACTTC. Residues: CASSPSGHGDKYIQYF.